This TCR beta chain was recovered during a study of blood T cell repertoires in COVID-19. Background on the study: Samples taken during acute and convalescent COVID-19 were collected in the United States, Italy and Spain. PBMCs, B-cell-depleted T cells, or T cells were the source of the cDNA or gDNA that made up the material.

Original processing notes: Nucleated cell number was recorded as an estimate derived from reference gene primer amplification. Sequenced by immunoSEQ multiplex PCR; TCRdb stores in-frame clones only, minus some. V and J calls and clone size are as listed in that table; D and trimming were resolved from the DNA. In the table there are under 300,000 clones, 80% to 90% of which are singletons. The CDR3 covers 12 residues. From germline, CDR1 is GTSNPN and CDR2 SVGIG (reference sequence). The V end was cut by 3 bases, the J end by 6 bases, with 10 bases between. The TCR comes from a man in his sixties with acute or convalescent COVID-19. The V gene is TRBV30, the J gene TRBJ2-3, with D tentatively TRBD1 (5 bases). Sequences were obtained from peripheral blood. CDR3 bases: TGTGCCTGGAGCCCAGACAGTGATACGCAGTATTTT. It codes for CAWSPDSDTQYF.